This section outlines one T cell receptor (beta chain) sequence together with its context. The antigen remains unidentified. This sample was included in a study of OX40 agonist ivuxolimab in advanced cancers. Autoimmune disease history or systemic immunosuppression excluded patients. Libraries were prepared by immunoSEQ multiplex PCR; TCRdb keeps only in-frame clonotypes and omits some of them. This table has around 60,000 clones, about 82% appearing once. Study results and limitations: Both CD4+ and CD8+ T cell populations in blood had undergone clonal expansion by week 6 at 0.1 to 3.0 mg/kg.

Trimming took 3 bases from V and 3 from J, leaving 15 bases between them. In germline, CDR1 is SQVTM, CDR2 ANQGSEA. There are 15 residues in the CDR3. V gene TRBV29-1 combines with J gene TRBJ2-1, with a tentative D call TRBD2 (5 bases). This specimen was CD4+ or CD8+ T cells sorted from blood, taken in a trial of the OX40 agonist ivuxolimab. This sequence was found in an adult with an advanced solid tumor such as melanoma, head and neck, liver or kidney cancer. The CDR3 region is CSVEFLERSYNEQFF. CDR3 DNA sequence: TGCAGCGTTGAGTTCCTAGAGCGGAGCTACAATGAGCAGTTCTTC.